The rows below give T cell receptor beta chains drawn from one sample of a study of monozygotic twins with inflammatory bowel disease. No DNA is given; TCRdb re-called the 5' RACE reads and lists each CDR3 protein once. This table holds fewer than 400,000 distinct CDR3 sequences. Sequencing was done on a sample of blood. The receptors here all came from a human donor with ulcerative colitis or Crohn's disease, or a healthy co-twin of an affected twin (not recorded which). Each CDR3 is given with its conserved first and last residue. The order of the fields is J gene, V gene, CDR3 protein.

TRBJ2-1 TRBV9 CASSDWASSYNEQFF
TRBJ2-3 TRBV7-8 CASSYSLAAVIADTQYF
TRBJ2-2 TRBV4-2 CASSQDRGSGANTGELFF
TRBJ2-1 TRBV5-1 CASSLLAGGPNEQFF
TRBJ1-3 TRBV7-2 CASTPSLGLNTIYF
TRBJ2-1 TRBV18 CASSMDPNRANEQFF
TRBJ1-5 TRBV6-5 CASSFRGASNQPQHF
TRBJ1-3 TRBV4-3 CASSQGISGNTIYF
TRBJ2-1 TRBV20-1 CSARDEKYNEQFF
TRBJ2-1 TRBV20-1 CSARAGGLAEYNEQFF
TRBJ1-4 TRBV29-1 CSAMGSYEKLFF
TRBJ2-1 TRBV19 CASSDRLYNEQFF
TRBJ2-7 TRBV6-2/TRBV6-3 CASRAAGQPLSYEQYF
TRBJ1-5 TRBV7-9 CASSLFRGGYGNQPQHF
TRBJ2-5 TRBV6-5 CASKDRVRETQYF
TRBJ2-3 TRBV7-8 CASSWKLDHTDTQYF
TRBJ2-1 TRBV5-1 CASSLMAGTSGYNEQFF
TRBJ2-5 TRBV7-9 CASSFQNQETQYF
TRBJ1-4 TRBV6-5 CASSSVDRNEKLFF
TRBJ1-5 TRBV7-2 CASSPRGGNQPQHF
TRBJ1-1 TRBV4-3 CASRKDRGVNTEAFF
TRBJ2-7 TRBV4-2 CASSQDLSRQGVFEQYF
TRBJ2-7 TRBV5-1 CASSLAPGQGIYEQYF
TRBJ1-6 TRBV20-1 CSARDGGRVVGSPLHF
TRBJ1-1 TRBV7-9 CASRYPGQQNTEAFF
TRBJ1-6 TRBV7-2 CASSLADRGNSPLHF
TRBJ2-1 TRBV7-8 CASSLASGGALYEQFF
TRBJ2-4 TRBV18 CASSPTGQENMQYF
TRBJ2-6 TRBV7-8 CASSPMGASSGANVLTF
TRBJ2-7 TRBV20-1 CSAREGGRYEQYF
TRBJ1-6 TRBV7-2 CSSSPTGPNSPLHF
TRBJ1-1 TRBV29-1 CSVDRGLMEDTEAFF
TRBJ2-7 TRBV15 CATSRDREVSYEQYF
TRBJ2-2 TRBV24-1 CATSDRDTGELFF
TRBJ2-2 TRBV30 CAWSVTGTSTGELFF
TRBJ2-3 TRBV29-1 CSVLTTSIGTDTQYF
TRBJ2-3 TRBV4-3 CASSQDLSGQGTDTQYF
TRBJ2-7 TRBV7-2 CASSLVYNSHYEQYF
TRBJ2-5 TRBV7-9 CASSRNTGAETQYF